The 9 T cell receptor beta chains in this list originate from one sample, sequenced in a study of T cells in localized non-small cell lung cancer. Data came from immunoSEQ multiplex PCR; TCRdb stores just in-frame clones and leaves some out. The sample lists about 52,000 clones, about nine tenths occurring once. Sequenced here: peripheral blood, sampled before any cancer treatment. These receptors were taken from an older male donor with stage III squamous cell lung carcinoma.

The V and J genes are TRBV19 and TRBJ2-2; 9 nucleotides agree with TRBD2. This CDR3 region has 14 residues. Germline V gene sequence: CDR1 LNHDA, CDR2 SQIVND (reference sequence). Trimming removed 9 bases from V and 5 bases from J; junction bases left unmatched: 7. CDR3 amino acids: CASRGTSSTGELFF. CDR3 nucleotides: TGTGCCAGCCGCGGGACTAGCTCGACCGGGGAGCTGTTTTTT.

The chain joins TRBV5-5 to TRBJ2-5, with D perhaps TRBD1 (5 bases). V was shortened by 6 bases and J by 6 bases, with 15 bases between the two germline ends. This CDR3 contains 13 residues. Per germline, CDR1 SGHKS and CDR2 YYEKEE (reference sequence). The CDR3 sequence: CASNLGAEQTQYF. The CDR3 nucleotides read TGTGCCAGCAACCTTGGGGCCGAACAGACCCAGTACTTC.

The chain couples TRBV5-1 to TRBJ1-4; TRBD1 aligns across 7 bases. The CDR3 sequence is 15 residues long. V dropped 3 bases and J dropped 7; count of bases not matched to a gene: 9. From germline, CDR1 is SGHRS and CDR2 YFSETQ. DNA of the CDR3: TGCGCCAGCAGCTCCGTGGGACAGCGAGGTGAAAAACTGTTTTTT. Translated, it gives CASSSVGQRGEKLFF. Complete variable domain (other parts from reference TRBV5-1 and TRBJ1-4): KAGVTQTPRYLIKTRGQQVTLSCSPISGHRSVSWYQQTPGQGLQFLFEYFSETQRNKGNFPGRFSGRQFSNSRSEMNVSTLELGDSALYLCASSSVGQRGEKLFFGSGTQLSVL.

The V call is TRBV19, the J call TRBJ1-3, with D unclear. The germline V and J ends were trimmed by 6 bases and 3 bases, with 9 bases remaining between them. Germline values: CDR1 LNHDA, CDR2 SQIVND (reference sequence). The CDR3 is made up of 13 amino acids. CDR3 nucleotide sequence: TGTGCCAGTAGAGCCATCGGTGGAAACACCATATATTTT. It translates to CASRAIGGNTIYF.

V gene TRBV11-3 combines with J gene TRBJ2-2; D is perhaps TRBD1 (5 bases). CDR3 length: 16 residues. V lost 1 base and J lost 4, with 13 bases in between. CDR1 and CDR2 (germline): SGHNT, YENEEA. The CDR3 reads CASSLVGQGVTGELFF. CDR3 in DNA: TGTGCCAGCAGCTTAGTTGGGCAGGGTGTCACCGGGGAGCTGTTTTTT.

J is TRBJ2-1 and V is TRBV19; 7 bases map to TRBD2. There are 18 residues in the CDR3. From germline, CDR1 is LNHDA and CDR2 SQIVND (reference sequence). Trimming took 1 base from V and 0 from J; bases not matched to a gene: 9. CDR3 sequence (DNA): TGTGCCAGTAGTATAGGAGGCGTCCGGGACTACTCCTACAATGAGCAGTTCTTC. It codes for CASSIGGVRDYSYNEQFF. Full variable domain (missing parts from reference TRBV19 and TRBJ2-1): DGGITQSPKYLFRKEGQNVTLSCEQNLNHDAMYWYRQDPGQGLRLIYYSQIVNDFQKGDIAEGYSVSREKKESFPLTVTSAQKNPTAFYLCASSIGGVRDYSYNEQFFGPGTRLTVL.

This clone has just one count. CDR3 nucleotide sequence: TGCAGCGTTCAGGTTAGCAATCAGCCCCAGCATTTT. It codes for CSVQVSNQPQHF. The rearrangement joins TRBV29-1 to TRBJ1-5; the D is unclear. V lost 5 bases to trimming and J lost 0 bases, with 5 bases between them. CDR1 is SQVTM and CDR2 is ANQGSEA in the germline V gene. This CDR3 is 12 amino acids long.

Here the CDR3 reads CASSIDSYTGELFF. The CDR3 DNA sequence: TGTGCCAGCAGTATCGACAGTTACACCGGGGAGCTGTTTTTT. The chain has TRBV5-4 and TRBJ2-2; the D gene is possibly TRBD1 (5 bases). The germline CDR1 and CDR2 sequences are SGHNT and YYREEE (reference sequence). The CDR3 covers 14 residues. Trimming left V 5 bases short and J 3 bases short, with 11 bases between.

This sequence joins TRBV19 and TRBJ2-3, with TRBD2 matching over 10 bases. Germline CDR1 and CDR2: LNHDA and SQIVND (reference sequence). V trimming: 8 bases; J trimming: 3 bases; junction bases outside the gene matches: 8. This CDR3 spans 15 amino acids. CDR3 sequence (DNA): TGTGCCAGTGCGAGCGGGAGGGTTGGGACAGATACGCAGTATTTT. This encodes CASASGRVGTDTQYF.